This T cell receptor (beta chain) was identified during a study of blood T cells in healthy people across ages. Study-wide findings and caveats: More naive CD4+ cells and higher diversity were found in long-lived than in aged donors. Estimates drawn from one million T cells were deemed to understate diversity.

Total RNA, at least 5.5 micrograms per sample, was extracted from PBMCs. This clonotype was detected many times. Its antigen is still unknown. Germline assignment: CDR1 SGHAT and CDR2 FQNNGV. This CDR3 spans 15 amino acids. Trimming took 0 bases from V and 5 from J, leaving 13 bases between them. Alongside a J-beta primer mix, a sample-barcoded 5' primer served in a second PCR lasting about 7 to 11 cycles. CDR3-containing paired-end reads numbered at least 2.5 million in each sample. A single record per CDR3 protein comes from TCRdb applying MiXCR to the 5' RACE reads. Of hundreds of thousands of distinct CDR3 sequences in the sample, 29% are singletons; the top ten hold 17%.

The chain carries TRBV11-2 and TRBJ2-5; D is perhaps TRBD2 (6 bases). The TCR originated in a woman older than 75 in good health. What was sequenced was blood. CDR3 nucleotide sequence: TGTGCCAGCAGCTTAGACCCTAGCGTAGGGGAGACCCAGTACTTC. Protein sequence: CASSLDPSVGETQYF.